The present TCR beta chain was sequenced within a study of identical twins. V lost 1 base and J lost 0, with 11 bases in between. The CDR3 consists of 16 residues. The V gene's germline CDR1 is SGHTA and CDR2 FQGTGA. TCRdb independently ran MiXCR on the 5' RACE reads; one entry per CDR3 protein. This table has about 700,000 distinct CDR3 sequences, approximately 6.1% appearing once. This clonotype appeared many times. The gene calls are TRBV7-3 and TRBJ2-3; either TRBD1 or TRBD2 may fit D (5 bases each). Specimen: naive T cells sorted from blood. The source is a man aged 18-30 years in good health. For the CDR3, the DNA is TGTGCCAGCAGCTTAATGGGGACGGCTAGCACAGATACGCAGTATTTT. Translated: CASSLMGTASTDTQYF. Using reference TRBV7-3 and TRBJ2-3 for the parts outside the CDR3, the full variable domain is GAGVSQTPSNKVTEKGKYVELRCDPISGHTALYWYRQSLGQGPEFLIYFQGTGAADDSGLPNDRFFAVRPEGSVSTLKIQRTERGDSAVYLCASSLMGTASTDTQYFGPGTRLTVL.